This T cell receptor (beta chain) was captured by sequencing in a study of blood T cell repertoires in COVID-19. Overall study context: Specimens from acute and convalescent COVID-19 originated in the United States, Italy and Spain. T cells, B-cell-depleted T cells, or PBMCs supplied cDNA or gDNA.

TCRdb keeps only in-frame clones here, not all; method: immunoSEQ multiplex PCR. Here the sample spans hundreds of thousands of clones, around 88% being singletons. This clone was found once. It was during active infection that Seattle patients were enrolled and then longitudinally followed. Germline V gives CDR1 SGHTS, CDR2 YDEGEE. J was trimmed by 3 bases and V by 4 bases; bases with no gene match: 9. This CDR3 is 15 amino acids long. Sequencing was carried out using peripheral blood. The clonotype originates from a woman aged 45-65 years with COVID-19, enrolled during active disease. J is TRBJ2-5 and V is TRBV5-8, with 7 positions matching TRBD1. In DNA form, the CDR3 reads TGTGCCAGCAGCCCAAGTGTCGGGACAGAAGAGACCCAGTACTTC. Its translation is CASSPSVGTEETQYF.